Shown below are 2 T cell receptor beta chains from a single sample sequenced in a study of the immune and genomic landscape of osteosarcoma. The assay was immunoSEQ multiplex PCR, and TCRdb's table has in-frame clones only and misses some. The table has around 420 clones, 69% seen once. The material sequenced was primary tumor tissue from the pelvis. These receptors were taken from a man aged 80 or over with osteosarcoma.

CDR3 amino acids: CASSQDSGSEQFF. DNA of the CDR3: TGTGCCAGCAGCCAAGATAGCGGGAGTGAGCAGTTCTTC. The chain joins TRBV4-2 to TRBJ2-1; TRBD2 matches at 9 bases. Trimming at V came to 0 bases and at J to 9 bases, leaving 0 bases not matched to a gene. Germline V gives CDR1 LGHNA, CDR2 YNFKEQ. The CDR3 sequence is 13 residues long.

The rearrangement uses TRBV7-8 and TRBJ1-1, with 8 nucleotides matching TRBD1. The CDR3 has 14 amino acids. V gave up 5 bases and J gave up 3 bases; unmatched junction bases: 5. Looked up from germline, CDR1 is SGHVS and CDR2 is FQNEAQ. CDR3 loop: CASSRQGPHTEAFF. CDR3 bases: TGTGCCAGCAGCAGACAGGGGCCCCACACTGAAGCTTTCTTT.